One sample yielded the 26 T cell receptor beta chains listed below, sequenced in a study of T cell responses to AZD1222 COVID-19 vaccine. Generated by immunoSEQ multiplex PCR, the TCRdb table keeps only in-frame clones and is missing some. The data hold some 130,000 clones, with more than 85% observed a single time. The material was peripheral blood, obtained on day 0 of AZD1222 vaccination. Source of these receptors: an adult in good health.

V usage is TRBV18 and J usage is TRBJ1-4, with no clear D. Germline V gives CDR1 KGHSH, CDR2 LQKENI. The CDR3 extends over 16 amino acids. V was shortened by 3 bases and J by 0 bases, with 11 bases between the two germline ends. The CDR3 DNA reads as TGTGCCAGCTCACCGCTCGGAGCCGCAACTAATGAAAAACTGTTTTTT. It yields the protein CASSPLGAATNEKLFF.

The J gene is TRBJ2-3, the V gene TRBV5-1; no clear D gene. Per germline, CDR1 SGHRS and CDR2 YFSETQ. The CDR3 contains 13 residues. Trimming stripped 0 bases from V and 6 bases from J, with 8 bases between. This CDR3 reads CASSLGRPDTQYF. As DNA, the CDR3 is TGCGCCAGCAGCTTGGGACGGCCGGATACGCAGTATTTT. The full variable domain, its missing parts supplied by reference TRBV5-1 and TRBJ2-3, is KAGVTQTPRYLIKTRGQQVTLSCSPISGHRSVSWYQQTPGQGLQFLFEYFSETQRNKGNFPGRFSGRQFSNSRSEMNVSTLELGDSALYLCASSLGRPDTQYFGPGTRLTVL.

The rearrangement uses TRBV4-1 and TRBJ1-2; D is perhaps TRBD1 (6 bases). The CDR3 covers 16 residues. CDR1 and CDR2 (germline): MGHRA, YSYEKL. With 10 bases removed from V and 0 bases from J, the gap between germline ends came to 21 bases. The CDR3 region has the DNA TGCGCCACCACCCCCTCCGAGGGGGTAGCTAACTATGGCTACACCTTC. Encoded protein: CATTPSEGVANYGYTF.

The chain is built from TRBV6-4 and TRBJ1-6; possibly TRBD1 for D (5 bases). V lost 2 bases and J lost 3, with 11 bases in between. The CDR3 length is 16 residues. Germline V lookup: CDR1 MRHNA, CDR2 SNTAGT. In nucleotides, the CDR3 is TGTGCCAGCAGTGACACCCGGGGGGTCTATAATTCACCCCTCCACTTT. Its protein product is CASSDTRGVYNSPLHF.

The rearrangement joins TRBV6-2 or TRBV6-3 to TRBJ2-7; D might be TRBD2 (6 bases). V shed 1 base and J shed 6 bases, with 10 bases lying between them. Germline V gene sequence: CDR1 MNHEY, CDR2 SVGEGT. The CDR3 is made up of 13 amino acids. The CDR3 nucleotides read TGTGCCAGCAGTTACTTGCGGGAAGGCGAGCAGTACTTC. This translates into CASSYLREGEQYF.

The chain carries TRBV19 and TRBJ1-1; no firm D call. The V gene's germline CDR1 is LNHDA and CDR2 SQIVND (reference sequence). Trimming took 6 bases from V and 0 from J, leaving 11 bases between them. The CDR3 runs to 14 residues. CDR3 in amino acids: CASSLTPMNTEAFF. In nucleotides, the CDR3 is TGTGCCAGTAGCCTAACCCCTATGAACACTGAAGCTTTCTTT.

The CDR3 region has the DNA TGTGCCAGCAGCCCCGACGGGGGGAAGGGGCACTATGGCTACACCTTC. It translates to CASSPDGGKGHYGYTF. V usage is TRBV7-2 and J usage is TRBJ1-2, with a weak D call TRBD1 (5 bases). The germline V gene encodes CDR1 SGHTA and CDR2 FQGNSA. This CDR3 has 16 amino acids. Trimming left V 5 bases short and J 3 bases short, with 19 bases between.

The chain carries TRBV6-5 and TRBJ2-2; 11 positions match TRBD2. The germline V gene has CDR1 MNHEY and CDR2 SVGAGI. With 4 bases clipped from V and 5 bases from J, the junction kept 6 bases outside the gene matches. This CDR3 is 16 amino acids long. The CDR3 sequence is CASSLAGGPRTGELFF. The CDR3 nucleotides are TGTGCCAGCAGTTTAGCGGGAGGGCCTAGAACCGGGGAGCTGTTTTTT.

DNA of the CDR3: TGTGCCAGCCATACGGGGAACTATGGCTACACCTTC. It codes for CASHTGNYGYTF. The chain recombines TRBV28 with TRBJ1-2; D remains ambiguous. CDR1 MDHEN and CDR2 SYDVKM come from the germline V gene. The ends were cut back, 8 bases at V and 2 bases at J, with 9 bases in the middle. CDR3 length: 12 amino acids.

The V gene is TRBV19, the J gene TRBJ1-1; 9 bases fit TRBD1. Germline V CDR1 and CDR2: LNHDA, SQIVND (reference sequence). Trimming at V came to 6 bases and at J to 1 base, leaving 12 bases not matched to a gene. CDR3 size: 17 residues. The CDR3 coding sequence is TGTGCCAGTAGCTTTCTAACAGGGGGCGGAAGGAACACTGAAGCTTTCTTT. Translated: CASSFLTGGGRNTEAFF. The full variable domain, in which reference TRBV19 and TRBJ1-1 provide the parts outside the CDR3, is DGGITQSPKYLFRKEGQNVTLSCEQNLNHDAMYWYRQDPGQGLRLIYYSQIVNDFQKGDIAEGYSVSREKKESFPLTVTSAQKNPTAFYLCASSFLTGGGRNTEAFFGQGTRLTVV.

The V and J genes are TRBV5-5 and TRBJ2-7; 11 bases map to TRBD2. This CDR3 contains 15 residues. V gave up 4 bases and J gave up 4 bases; unmatched junction bases: 7. CDR1 and CDR2 (germline): SGHKS, YYEKEE (reference sequence). In DNA, the CDR3 is TGTGCCAGCAGCCTAACCGGGACTAGCGGTTACGAGCAGTACTTC. Its protein product is CASSLTGTSGYEQYF.

The rearrangement joins TRBV6-1 to TRBJ2-7; TRBD2 matches at 9 bases. The trim removed 1 base at V and 4 bases at J, leaving 5 bases unmatched. Germline V lookup: CDR1 MNHNS, CDR2 SASEGT. CDR3 length: 15 amino acids. CDR3 protein: CASSEETSGGYEQYF. The CDR3 DNA reads TGTGCCAGCAGTGAAGAGACTAGCGGCGGTTACGAGCAGTACTTC.

V gene TRBV19 combines with J gene TRBJ2-7; no reliable D call. Trimming shortened V by 4 bases and J by 3 bases, and 4 bases separated the two germline ends. Germline CDR1 and CDR2: LNHDA and SQIVND (reference sequence). The CDR3 sequence is 11 residues long. The CDR3 nucleotides read TGTGCCAGTAGTAACCACTACGAGCAGTACTTC. Its translation is CASSNHYEQYF.

The chain combines TRBV28 with TRBJ1-1; D is ambiguous. V lost 2 bases, J lost 1 base, and 8 bases lay in between. This CDR3 comprises 14 residues. Germline V gene lookup returns CDR1 MDHEN and CDR2 SYDVKM. CDR3 coding DNA: TGTGCCAGCAGTTTAGCCCCACGGAACACTGAAGCTTTCTTT. Translating gives CASSLAPRNTEAFF. Using reference TRBV28 and TRBJ1-1 for the parts outside the CDR3, the full variable domain is DVKVTQSSRYLVKRTGEKVFLECVQDMDHENMFWYRQDPGLGLRLIYFSYDVKMKEKGDIPEGYSVSREKKERFSLILESASTNQTSMYLCASSLAPRNTEAFFGQGTRLTVV.

This clone was seen just once. The chain carries TRBV28 and TRBJ2-1, with unresolved D. Germline V lookup: CDR1 MDHEN, CDR2 SYDVKM. This CDR3 spans 14 amino acids. Trimming stripped 6 bases from V and 4 bases from J, with 13 bases between. CDR3 coding DNA: TGTGCCAGCAGCCTAGGAATAAGTTACAATGAGCAGTTCTTC. Translated: CASSLGISYNEQFF.

The chain combines TRBV9 with TRBJ1-6; D unclear. The CDR3 covers 14 residues. Germline CDR1 is SGDLS and CDR2 is YYNGEE. Between the trimmed V and J ends, which lost 0 bases and 5 bases, there was a span of 6 bases. The CDR3 DNA reads TGTGCCAGCAGCGTAGCCGGGGATAATTCACCCCTCCACTTT. It translates to CASSVAGDNSPLHF.

This chain links TRBV12-3 or TRBV12-4 with TRBJ1-1; possibly TRBD1 for D (5 bases). This CDR3 is 13 amino acids long. The V end was cut by 5 bases, the J end by 0 bases, with 7 bases between. This CDR3 is CASSLGVNTEAFF. The CDR3 region has the DNA TGTGCCAGCAGTCTAGGGGTGAACACTGAAGCTTTCTTT.

The DNA for the CDR3 is TGCGCCAGCAGCTCGGACCCCAGCTATGGCTACACCTTC. It is translated as CASSSDPSYGYTF. V gene TRBV10-1 combines with J gene TRBJ1-2; D not resolved. CDR1 and CDR2 (germline): WNHNN, SYGVQD (reference sequence). With 6 bases removed from V and 4 bases from J, the gap between germline ends came to 12 bases. CDR3 length: 13 residues.

V is TRBV28 and J is TRBJ2-6; D unclear. Germline lookup yields CDR1 MDHEN and CDR2 SYDVKM. The CDR3 sequence is 12 residues long. V dropped 7 bases and J dropped 2 bases, with 3 bases sitting between them. The CDR3 DNA follows: TGTGCCAGCATGCCTGGGGCCAACGTCCTGACTTTC. Protein sequence: CASMPGANVLTF.

This chain joins TRBV28 and TRBJ2-5, with a weak D call TRBD1 (7 bases). Germline loops: CDR1 MDHEN, CDR2 SYDVKM. The CDR3 consists of 14 residues. V lost 2 bases to trimming and J lost 2 bases, with 9 bases between them. CDR3 sequence: CASSLAGQQETQYF. CDR3 DNA sequence: TGTGCCAGCAGTTTAGCGGGACAGCAAGAGACCCAGTACTTC. The variable domain in full, with the rest retrieved from reference TRBV28 and TRBJ2-5, is DVKVTQSSRYLVKRTGEKVFLECVQDMDHENMFWYRQDPGLGLRLIYFSYDVKMKEKGDIPEGYSVSREKKERFSLILESASTNQTSMYLCASSLAGQQETQYFGPGTRLLVL.

The chain combines TRBV7-9 with TRBJ2-1; 7 bases are shared with TRBD2. V lost 0 bases, J lost 7 bases, and 0 bases stayed unmatched. This CDR3 is 13 amino acids long. Germline CDR1 SEHNR, CDR2 FQNEAQ (reference sequence). CDR3 sequence (DNA): TGTGCCAGCAGCTTAGCTAGCGGGAATGAGCAGTTCTTC. This gives the protein CASSLASGNEQFF.

This chain connects TRBV27 to TRBJ1-5; unclear D gene. The CDR3 consists of 12 residues. Germline lookup yields CDR1 MNHEY and CDR2 SMNVEV (reference sequence). Trimming shortened V by 6 bases and J by 6 bases, and 9 bases separated the two germline ends. The CDR3 sequence is CASRTLSQPQHF. The CDR3 nucleotides read TGTGCCAGCAGAACCCTATCTCAGCCCCAGCATTTT.

The chain combines TRBV9 with TRBJ1-5; D uncertain. V shed 0 bases and J shed 5 bases, with 12 bases lying between them. The CDR3 contains 15 residues. Germline V gives CDR1 SGDLS, CDR2 YYNGEE. The CDR3 here is CASSVDPTLHQPQHF. CDR3 bases: TGTGCCAGCAGCGTAGACCCCACTCTTCATCAGCCCCAGCATTTT.

V and J are TRBV5-4 and TRBJ1-2, with D possibly matching TRBD1 (6 bases). The ends were cut back, 6 bases at V and 6 bases at J, with 21 bases in the middle. The CDR3 extends over 15 amino acids. Germline assignment: CDR1 SGHNT and CDR2 YYREEE (reference sequence). CDR3 sequence reads: CASTYNPGQFHGYTF. In DNA, the CDR3 is TGTGCCAGCACCTACAACCCCGGACAGTTCCATGGCTACACCTTC.

The chain links TRBV4-1 to TRBJ1-4; no clear D. Germline CDR1 reads MGHRA; CDR2 reads YSYEKL. V gave up 4 bases and J gave up 6 bases, with 6 bases separating them. This CDR3 contains 12 residues. The CDR3 DNA sequence: TGCGCCAGCAGCCTCCCGTATGAAAAACTGTTTTTT. It encodes CASSLPYEKLFF.

The chain joins TRBV7-2 to TRBJ1-5; D unresolved. The CDR3 is 12 residues long. The ends were cut back, 4 bases at V and 9 bases at J, with 10 bases in the middle. Germline V CDR1 and CDR2: SGHTA, FQGNSA. The CDR3 region has the DNA TGTGCCAGCAGCTCCCCAGGACGGCCCCAGCATTTT. Translation: CASSSPGRPQHF.